These 10 T cell receptor beta chains originate from one sample sequenced in a study of blood T cells in healthy people across ages (dated by TCRdb to the mid-2010s). Library generation was performed with 5' RACE. These reads were obtained on an Illumina HiSeq 2500. The second PCR ran for about 6 to 11 cycles and used a J-beta primer mix along with a sample-barcoded 5' primer. TCRdb handled the public reads itself, with Q25 trimming in fastp and clone calling in MiXCR, and kept productive beta chains. Entries that share a CDR3 protein sequence are merged under the most common genes and DNA. The table for this sample lists about 1.8 million distinct CDR3 sequences; less than 50% of them were counted only once. The ten largest clones capture roughly 2% of the sample. Input material: blood. The receptors were sampled from a woman aged 35 to 49 in good health.

The gene calls are TRBV7-2 and TRBJ1-1; D remains ambiguous. This CDR3 is built from 14 residues. V lost 1 base and J 3 bases, leaving 9 bases between the germline ends. CDR1 and CDR2 (germline): SGHTA, FQGNSA. The CDR3 DNA reads TGTGCCAGCAGCTTAGATTCGTGGTACACTGAAGCTTTCTTT. Translated, it gives CASSLDSWYTEAFF.

This clonotype appeared a few times. The genes are TRBV20-1 and TRBJ1-6; 8 nucleotides match TRBD1. Trimming at V came to 6 bases and at J to 7 bases, leaving 8 bases not matched to a gene. Germline loops: CDR1 DFQATT, CDR2 SNEGSKA (reference sequence). CDR3 length: 14 residues. Written as DNA, the CDR3 is TGCAGTGCCGAGCGGGGACAGGAGAATTCACCCCTCCACTTT. Its protein product is CSAERGQENSPLHF.

This chain connects TRBV6-2 or TRBV6-3 to TRBJ2-4; unclear D gene. The germline CDR1 and CDR2 sequences are MNHEY and SVGEGT. The CDR3 spans 16 residues. V was clipped by 6 bases and J by 1 base, with 16 bases between them. The CDR3 sequence: CASSMDPSGAKNIQYF. CDR3 sequence (DNA): TGTGCCAGCAGCATGGACCCTAGTGGGGCCAAAAACATTCAGTACTTC.

The rearrangement joins TRBV3-1 to TRBJ2-5; 7 positions match TRBD1. This CDR3 has 16 residues. Trimming removed 4 bases from V and 2 bases from J; junction bases left unmatched: 10. Germline loops: CDR1 LGHDT, CDR2 YNNKEL (reference sequence). CDR3 nucleotide sequence: TGTGCCAGCAGCCCAAGACGACAGGGTCTACAAGAGACCCAGTACTTC. Residues: CASSPRRQGLQETQYF.

The genes are TRBV28 and TRBJ2-5; 7 positions match TRBD1. This CDR3 contains 15 residues. Germline V gives CDR1 MDHEN, CDR2 SYDVKM. The junction had 18 bases not matched to a gene; V was cut back by 6 bases and J by 11 bases. CDR3 sequence: CASSLAPGGSYGQYF. As DNA, the CDR3 is TGTGCCAGCAGCCTGGCCCCAGGGGGATCATACGGGCAGTACTTC.

This chain uses TRBV12-3 or TRBV12-4 with TRBJ2-5; 8 bases fit TRBD2. CDR3 length equals 16 residues. J was trimmed by 2 bases and V by 8 bases; bases with no gene match: 13. The CDR3 reads CASDSGGGGRQETQYF. The CDR3 DNA reads as TGTGCCAGCGACTCGGGGGGCGGGGGGAGGCAAGAGACCCAGTACTTC.

The V and J genes are TRBV20-1 and TRBJ2-6, with 7 bases aligning to TRBD2. CDR3 length: 15 amino acids. The germline V gene has CDR1 DFQATT and CDR2 SNEGSKA (reference sequence). The V segment lost 5 bases and the J segment 2 bases; nucleotides outside the gene matches: 6. The CDR3 DNA reads as TGCAGTGCTCCCCCACGGGGGGCTGGGGCCAACGTCCTGACTTTC. Translating gives CSAPPRGAGANVLTF.

This clonotype was seen a single time. The chain joins TRBV6-5 to TRBJ1-2, with TRBD1 matching over 8 bases. Germline CDR1 MNHEY, CDR2 SVGAGI. The CDR3 contains 19 residues. The trim removed 0 bases at V and 3 bases at J, leaving 15 bases unmatched. In nucleotides, the CDR3 is TGTGCCAGCAGTTACTCGGAGATAACAGGGGGACGCCGAGACTATGGCTACACCTTC. Amino acids: CASSYSEITGGRRDYGYTF.

The genes are TRBV27 and TRBJ2-7; 9 bases fit TRBD1. Germline values: CDR1 MNHEY, CDR2 SMNVEV (reference sequence). V trimming: 4 bases; J trimming: 0 bases; junction bases outside the gene matches: 4. This CDR3 region has 15 residues. CDR3 region: CASSYTGGHSYEQYF. CDR3 sequence (DNA): TGTGCCAGCAGTTATACAGGGGGCCACTCCTACGAGCAGTACTTC.

This clonotype was found once. The rearrangement uses TRBV5-1 and TRBJ1-1, with D tentatively TRBD1 (5 bases). The CDR3 is 18 amino acids. CDR1 and CDR2 (germline): SGHRS, YFSETQ. Trimming shortened V by 5 bases and J by 0 bases, and 23 bases separated the two germline ends. The CDR3 bases are TGCGCCAGCAGGGGGGGAGGGGCAATGTTGGTGATGAACACTGAAGCTTTCTTT. Encoded protein: CASRGGGAMLVMNTEAFF.